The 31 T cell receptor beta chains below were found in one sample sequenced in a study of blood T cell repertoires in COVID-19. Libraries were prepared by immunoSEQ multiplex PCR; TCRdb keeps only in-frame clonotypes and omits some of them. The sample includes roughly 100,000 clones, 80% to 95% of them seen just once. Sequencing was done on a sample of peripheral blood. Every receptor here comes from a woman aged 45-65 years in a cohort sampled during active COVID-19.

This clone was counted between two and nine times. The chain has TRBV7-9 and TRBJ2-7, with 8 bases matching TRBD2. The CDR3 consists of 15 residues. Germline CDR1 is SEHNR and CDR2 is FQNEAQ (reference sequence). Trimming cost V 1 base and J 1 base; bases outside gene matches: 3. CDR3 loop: CASSLVGGRSYEQYF. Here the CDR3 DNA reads TGTGCCAGCAGCTTAGTGGGCGGGAGGTCCTACGAGCAGTACTTC.

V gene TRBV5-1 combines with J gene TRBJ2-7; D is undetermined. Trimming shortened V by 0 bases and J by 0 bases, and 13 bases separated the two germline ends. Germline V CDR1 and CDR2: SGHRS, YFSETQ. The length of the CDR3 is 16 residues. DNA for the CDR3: TGCGCCAGCAGCTTGGGCGGTACAACAAGCTCCTACGAGCAGTACTTC. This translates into CASSLGGTTSSYEQYF.

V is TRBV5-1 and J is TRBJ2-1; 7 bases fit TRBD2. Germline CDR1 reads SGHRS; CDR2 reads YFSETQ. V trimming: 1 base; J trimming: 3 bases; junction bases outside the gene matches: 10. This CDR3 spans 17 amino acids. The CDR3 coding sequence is TGCGCCAGCAGCTTGATCGACGGGGGGAAGATCTACAATGAGCAGTTCTTC. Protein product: CASSLIDGGKIYNEQFF.

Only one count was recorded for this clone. The CDR3 DNA reads TGCAGCGGACATGGACAGCTTTCAGATACGCAGTATTTT. Translated, it gives CSGHGQLSDTQYF. The chain combines TRBV29-1 with TRBJ2-3, with D possibly being TRBD1 (6 bases). V was clipped by 7 bases and J by 4 bases, with 15 bases between them. The CDR3 totals 13 residues. CDR1 is SQVTM, CDR2 ANQGSEA, per germline.

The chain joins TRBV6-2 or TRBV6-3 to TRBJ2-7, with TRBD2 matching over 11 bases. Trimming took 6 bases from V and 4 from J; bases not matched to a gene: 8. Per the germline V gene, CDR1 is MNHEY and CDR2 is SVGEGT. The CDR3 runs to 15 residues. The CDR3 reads CASSPATSGRYEQYF. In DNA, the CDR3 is TGTGCCAGCAGCCCAGCAACTAGCGGGAGATACGAGCAGTACTTC.

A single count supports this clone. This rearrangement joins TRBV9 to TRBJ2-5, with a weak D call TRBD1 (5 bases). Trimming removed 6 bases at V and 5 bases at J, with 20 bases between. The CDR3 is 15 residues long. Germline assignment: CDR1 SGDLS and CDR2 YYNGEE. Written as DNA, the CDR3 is TGTGCCAGCACGACCTCCCAGGGCCAAGGGGAGACCCAGTACTTC. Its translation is CASTTSQGQGETQYF.

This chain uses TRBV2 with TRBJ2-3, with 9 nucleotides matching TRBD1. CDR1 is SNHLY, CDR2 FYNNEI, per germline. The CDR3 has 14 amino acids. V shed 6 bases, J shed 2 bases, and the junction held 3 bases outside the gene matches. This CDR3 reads CASSGTGYTDTQYF. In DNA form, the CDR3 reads TGTGCCAGCAGCGGGACAGGGTACACAGATACGCAGTATTTT.

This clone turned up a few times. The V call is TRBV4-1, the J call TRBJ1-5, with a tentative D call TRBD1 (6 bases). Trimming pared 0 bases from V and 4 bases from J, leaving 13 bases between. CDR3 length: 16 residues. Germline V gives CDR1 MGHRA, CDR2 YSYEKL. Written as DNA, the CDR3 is TGCGCCAGCAGCCAAGAGGGGGGGGCGTTAAATCAGCCCCAGCATTTT. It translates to CASSQEGGALNQPQHF.

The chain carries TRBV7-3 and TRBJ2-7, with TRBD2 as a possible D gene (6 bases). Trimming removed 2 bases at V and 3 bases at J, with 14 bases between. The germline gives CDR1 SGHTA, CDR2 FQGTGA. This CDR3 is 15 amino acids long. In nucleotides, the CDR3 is TGTGCCAGCAGCTTAGAAGGAGGGAGTGACTACGAGCAGTACTTC. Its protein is CASSLEGGSDYEQYF. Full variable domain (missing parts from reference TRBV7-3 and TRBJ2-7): GAGVSQTPSNKVTEKGKYVELRCDPISGHTALYWYRQSLGQGPEFLIYFQGTGAADDSGLPNDRFFAVRPEGSVSTLKIQRTERGDSAVYLCASSLEGGSDYEQYFGPGTRLTVT.

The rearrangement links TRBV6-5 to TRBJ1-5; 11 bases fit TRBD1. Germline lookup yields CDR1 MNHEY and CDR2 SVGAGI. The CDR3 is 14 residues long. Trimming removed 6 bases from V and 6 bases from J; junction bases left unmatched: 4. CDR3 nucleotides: TGTGCCAGCAGCCCGGACAGGGGGCGTCAGCCCCAGCATTTT. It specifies CASSPDRGRQPQHF.

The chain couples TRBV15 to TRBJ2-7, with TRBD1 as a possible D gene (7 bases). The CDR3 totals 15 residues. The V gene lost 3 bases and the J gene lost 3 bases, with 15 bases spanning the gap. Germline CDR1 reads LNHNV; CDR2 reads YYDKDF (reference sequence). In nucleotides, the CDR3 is TGTGCCACCAGCAGTATTAACAGGGGAGGCTACGAGCAGTACTTC. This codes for CATSSINRGGYEQYF.

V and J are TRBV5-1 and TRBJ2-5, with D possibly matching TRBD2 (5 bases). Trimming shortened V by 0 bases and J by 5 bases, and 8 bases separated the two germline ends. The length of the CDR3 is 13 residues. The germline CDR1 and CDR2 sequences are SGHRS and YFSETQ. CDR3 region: CASSLGGGETQYF. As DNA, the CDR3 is TGCGCCAGCAGCTTGGGCGGCGGGGAGACCCAGTACTTC.

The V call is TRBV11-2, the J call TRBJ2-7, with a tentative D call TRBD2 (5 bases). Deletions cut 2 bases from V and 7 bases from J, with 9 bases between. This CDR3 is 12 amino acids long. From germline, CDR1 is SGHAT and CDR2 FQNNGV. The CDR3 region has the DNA TGTGCCAGCAGCTTATCGGGCGGGGAGCAGTACTTC. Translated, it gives CASSLSGGEQYF.

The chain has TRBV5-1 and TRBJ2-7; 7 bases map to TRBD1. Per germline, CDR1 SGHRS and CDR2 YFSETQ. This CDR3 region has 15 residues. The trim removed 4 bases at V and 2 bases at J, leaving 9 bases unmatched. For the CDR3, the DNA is TGCGCCAGCAGCCCAAGACAGGGAACCACCTACGAGCAGTACTTC. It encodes CASSPRQGTTYEQYF.

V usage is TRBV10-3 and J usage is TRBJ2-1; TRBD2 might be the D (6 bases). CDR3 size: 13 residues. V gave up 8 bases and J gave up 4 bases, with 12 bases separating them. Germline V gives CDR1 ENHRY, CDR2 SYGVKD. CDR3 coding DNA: TGTGCCATCTCGGGAGTCGGTTACAATGAGCAGTTCTTC. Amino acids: CAISGVGYNEQFF.

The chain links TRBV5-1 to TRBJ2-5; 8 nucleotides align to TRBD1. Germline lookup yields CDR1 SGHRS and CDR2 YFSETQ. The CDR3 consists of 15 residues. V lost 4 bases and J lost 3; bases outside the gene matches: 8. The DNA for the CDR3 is TGCGCCAGCAGCCCCGGAAACAGGGGGGAAGAGACCCAGTACTTC. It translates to CASSPGNRGEETQYF. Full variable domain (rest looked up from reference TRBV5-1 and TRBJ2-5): KAGVTQTPRYLIKTRGQQVTLSCSPISGHRSVSWYQQTPGQGLQFLFEYFSETQRNKGNFPGRFSGRQFSNSRSEMNVSTLELGDSALYLCASSPGNRGEETQYFGPGTRLLVL.

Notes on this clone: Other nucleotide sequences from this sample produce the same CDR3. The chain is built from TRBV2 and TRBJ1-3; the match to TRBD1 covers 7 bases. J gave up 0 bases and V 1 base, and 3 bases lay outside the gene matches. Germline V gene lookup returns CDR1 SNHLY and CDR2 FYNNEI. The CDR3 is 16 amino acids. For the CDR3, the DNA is TGTGCCAGCAGTGAAGGGACAGGAAACTCTGGAAACACCATATATTTT. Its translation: CASSEGTGNSGNTIYF.

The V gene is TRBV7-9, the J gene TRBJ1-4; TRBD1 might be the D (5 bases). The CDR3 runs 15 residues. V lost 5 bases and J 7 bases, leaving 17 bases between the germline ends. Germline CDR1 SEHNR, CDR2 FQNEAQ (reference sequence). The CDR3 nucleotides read TGTGCCAGCAGCAAAAGCAGGGAATTGGTTGAAAAACTGTTTTTT. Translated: CASSKSRELVEKLFF.

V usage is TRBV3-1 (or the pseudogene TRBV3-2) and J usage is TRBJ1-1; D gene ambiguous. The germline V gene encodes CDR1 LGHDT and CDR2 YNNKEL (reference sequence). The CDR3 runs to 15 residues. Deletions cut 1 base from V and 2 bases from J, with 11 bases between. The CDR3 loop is CASSQAWAANTEAFF. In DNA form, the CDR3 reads TGTGCCAGCAGCCAAGCATGGGCTGCAAACACTGAAGCTTTCTTT.

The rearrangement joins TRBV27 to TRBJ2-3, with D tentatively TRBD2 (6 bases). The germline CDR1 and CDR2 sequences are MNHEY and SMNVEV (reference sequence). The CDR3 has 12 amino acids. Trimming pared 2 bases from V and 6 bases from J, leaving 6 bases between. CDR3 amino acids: CASSLGGDTQYF. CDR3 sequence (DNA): TGTGCCAGCAGTTTAGGAGGGGATACGCAGTATTTT.

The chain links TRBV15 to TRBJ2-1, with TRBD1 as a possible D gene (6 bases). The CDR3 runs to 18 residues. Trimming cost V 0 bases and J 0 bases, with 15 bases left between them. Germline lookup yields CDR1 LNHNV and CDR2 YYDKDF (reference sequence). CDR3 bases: TGTGCCACCAGCAGAGAGCCCCTGACAGGCCGCTCCTACAATGAGCAGTTCTTC. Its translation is CATSREPLTGRSYNEQFF.

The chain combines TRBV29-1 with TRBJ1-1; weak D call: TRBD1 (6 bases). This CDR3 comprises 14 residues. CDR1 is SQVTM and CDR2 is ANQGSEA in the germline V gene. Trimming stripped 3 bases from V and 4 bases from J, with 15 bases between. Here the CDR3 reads CSVDRDMGATEAFF. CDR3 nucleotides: TGCAGCGTTGATCGGGACATGGGGGCCACTGAAGCTTTCTTT.

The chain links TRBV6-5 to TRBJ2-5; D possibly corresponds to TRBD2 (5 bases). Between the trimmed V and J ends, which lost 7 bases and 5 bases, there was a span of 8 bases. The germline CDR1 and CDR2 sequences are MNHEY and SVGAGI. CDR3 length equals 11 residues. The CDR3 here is CASTLAETQYF. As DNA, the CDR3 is TGTGCCAGCACCTTAGCGGAGACCCAGTACTTC.

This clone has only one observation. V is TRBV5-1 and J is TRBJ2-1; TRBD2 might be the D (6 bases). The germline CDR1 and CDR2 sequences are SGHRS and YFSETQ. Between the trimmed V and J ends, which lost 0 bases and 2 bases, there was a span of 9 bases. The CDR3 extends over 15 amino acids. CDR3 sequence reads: CASSLELAAYNEQFF. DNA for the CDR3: TGCGCCAGCAGCTTGGAACTAGCAGCCTACAATGAGCAGTTCTTC.

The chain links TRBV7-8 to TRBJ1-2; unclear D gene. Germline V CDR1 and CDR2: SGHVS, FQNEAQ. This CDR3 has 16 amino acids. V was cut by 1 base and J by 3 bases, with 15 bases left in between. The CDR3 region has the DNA TGTGCCAGCAGCTTAGGAGGTTGGTTGGAAGACTATGGCTACACCTTC. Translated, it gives CASSLGGWLEDYGYTF.

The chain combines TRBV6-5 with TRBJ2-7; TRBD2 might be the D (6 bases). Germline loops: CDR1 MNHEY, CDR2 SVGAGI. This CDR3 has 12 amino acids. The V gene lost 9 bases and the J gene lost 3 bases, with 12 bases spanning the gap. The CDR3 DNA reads TGTGCCAGTACGGACGGGGGCTACGAGCAGTACTTC. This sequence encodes CASTDGGYEQYF.

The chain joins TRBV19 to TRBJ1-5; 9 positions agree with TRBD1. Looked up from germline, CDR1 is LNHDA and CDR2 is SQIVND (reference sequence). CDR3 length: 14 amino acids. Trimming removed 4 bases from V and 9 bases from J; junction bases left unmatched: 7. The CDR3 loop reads CASSRDREVRPQHF. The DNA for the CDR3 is TGTGCCAGTAGTAGGGACAGGGAGGTTCGGCCCCAGCATTTT.

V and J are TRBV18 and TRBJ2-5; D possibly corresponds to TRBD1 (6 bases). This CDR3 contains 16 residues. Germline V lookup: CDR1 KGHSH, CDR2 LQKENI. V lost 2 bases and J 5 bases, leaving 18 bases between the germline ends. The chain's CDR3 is CASSPGQDSKGETQYF. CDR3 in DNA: TGTGCCAGCTCACCAGGGCAGGACAGCAAGGGGGAGACCCAGTACTTC.

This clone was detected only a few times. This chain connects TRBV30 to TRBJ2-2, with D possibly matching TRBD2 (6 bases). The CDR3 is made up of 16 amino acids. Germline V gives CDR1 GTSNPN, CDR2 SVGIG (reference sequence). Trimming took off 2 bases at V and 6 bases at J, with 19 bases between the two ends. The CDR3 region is CAWSTIGTGRSGELFF. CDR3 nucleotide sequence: TGTGCCTGGAGTACGATCGGGACTGGAAGATCCGGGGAGCTGTTTTTT.

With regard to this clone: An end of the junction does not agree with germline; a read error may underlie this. CDR3 sequence reads: CASSLSPLPGQVGLPDTQYF. As DNA, the CDR3 is TGTGCTAGCAGCTTAAGCCCGCTCCCCGGACAGGTCGGGTTGCCAGATACGCAGTATTTT. The chain employs TRBV7-7 and TRBJ2-3, with TRBD1 matching over 7 bases. Looked up from germline, CDR1 is SSHAT and CDR2 is FNYEAQ (reference sequence). The length of the CDR3 is 20 residues. The full variable domain, with the rest looked up from reference TRBV7-7 and TRBJ2-3, is GAGVSQSPRYKVTKRGQDVTLRCDPISSHATLYWYQQALGQGPEFLTYFNYEAQPDKSGLPSDRFSAERPEGSISTLTIQRTEQRDSAMYRCASSLSPLPGQVGLPDTQYFGPGTRLTVL.

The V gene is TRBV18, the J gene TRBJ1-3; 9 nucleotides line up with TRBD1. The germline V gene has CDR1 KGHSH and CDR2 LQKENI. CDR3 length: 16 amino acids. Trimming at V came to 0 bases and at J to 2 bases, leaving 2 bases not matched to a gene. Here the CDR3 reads CASSPPRTGAGNTIYF. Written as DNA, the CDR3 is TGTGCCAGCTCACCACCGAGGACAGGGGCTGGAAACACCATATATTTT.